These 29 T cell receptor beta chains were sequenced from one sample in a study of cytomegalovirus exposure and HLA in healthy donors. The primer mix had 60 Vbeta and 13 Jbeta primers. TCRdb keeps only in-frame clones here, not all; method: immunoSEQ multiplex PCR. The sample lists some 200,000 clones; 75% to 90% were seen once. Specimen: PBMCs. Receptor source: a woman younger than 35 in good health and CMV-seronegative.

With regard to this clone: Other DNA sequences in the sample encode the same CDR3. This chain links TRBV18 with TRBJ1-1; 7 nucleotides line up with TRBD1. V was clipped by 3 bases and J by 4 bases; unmatched bases: 2. CDR1 KGHSH and CDR2 LQKENI come from the germline V gene. The CDR3 spans 13 residues. The CDR3 DNA sequence: TGTGCCAGCTCACCCCAGGGGGGCACTGAAGCTTTCTTT. Protein sequence: CASSPQGGTEAFF.

This chain uses TRBV10-2 with TRBJ1-5; 7 bases match TRBD1. Germline-derived CDR1 and CDR2 are WSHSY and SAAADI. The CDR3 is made up of 15 amino acids. V was clipped by 6 bases and J by 4 bases; unmatched bases: 9. In DNA form, the CDR3 reads TGCGCCAGCAGAGCCCCTGGGACAGAAAATCAGCCCCAGCATTTT. This codes for CASRAPGTENQPQHF.

V and J are TRBV7-8 and TRBJ1-5; 12 positions match TRBD1. The V gene's germline CDR1 is SGHVS and CDR2 FQNEAQ. V gave up 3 bases and J gave up 4 bases; unmatched junction bases: 7. The CDR3 contains 17 residues. In nucleotides, the CDR3 is TGTGCCAGCAGCTTTAACCGGGACAGGGGGCTTAATCAGCCCCAGCATTTT. Its translation is CASSFNRDRGLNQPQHF.

This clone was counted a single time. This rearrangement joins TRBV27 to TRBJ2-7; weak D call: TRBD1 (5 bases). This CDR3 comprises 16 residues. Germline CDR1 is MNHEY and CDR2 is SMNVEV (reference sequence). Trimming took off 5 bases at V and 0 bases at J, with 17 bases between the two ends. The CDR3 DNA sequence: TGTGCCAGCAGTCCCCAGGACAACCTCTTCTCCTACGAGCAGTACTTC. This gives the protein CASSPQDNLFSYEQYF.

V and J are TRBV9 and TRBJ2-1; 13 positions match TRBD2. CDR1 and CDR2 (germline): SGDLS, YYNGEE. CDR3 length: 19 amino acids. J was trimmed by 0 bases and V by 4 bases; bases with no gene match: 10. The CDR3 region is CASSPRTSGSLSSYNEQFF. DNA of the CDR3: TGTGCCAGCAGCCCGCGGACTAGCGGGAGTTTAAGCTCCTACAATGAGCAGTTCTTC.

This chain joins TRBV6-5 and TRBJ1-1; D not resolved. Trimming cost V 8 bases and J 1 base, with 17 bases left between them. Per the germline V gene, CDR1 is MNHEY and CDR2 is SVGAGI. The CDR3 spans 15 residues. CDR3 DNA sequence: TGTGCCAGCTCAGCCGGGAGCCCTTGGAACACTGAAGCTTTCTTT. Amino acid sequence: CASSAGSPWNTEAFF.

The chain combines TRBV7-9 with TRBJ2-4; weak D call: TRBD2 (6 bases). The CDR3 loop spans 14 amino acids. Trimming took off 2 bases at V and 5 bases at J, with 10 bases between the two ends. Germline CDR1 is SEHNR and CDR2 is FQNEAQ (reference sequence). In nucleotides, the CDR3 is TGTGCCAGCAGCTTAAGTACTAGCCAAAACATTCAGTACTTC. This encodes CASSLSTSQNIQYF.

This rearrangement joins TRBV28 to TRBJ2-5; 7 nucleotides match TRBD1. Germline lookup yields CDR1 MDHEN and CDR2 SYDVKM. V was clipped by 5 bases and J by 3 bases; unmatched bases: 9. CDR3 length: 15 residues. The CDR3 region is CASSPDHRGKETQYF. The DNA of the CDR3 is TGTGCCAGCAGTCCCGATCACAGGGGAAAAGAGACCCAGTACTTC. Together with reference TRBV28 and TRBJ2-5, the CDR3 gives the full variable domain: DVKVTQSSRYLVKRTGEKVFLECVQDMDHENMFWYRQDPGLGLRLIYFSYDVKMKEKGDIPEGYSVSREKKERFSLILESASTNQTSMYLCASSPDHRGKETQYFGPGTRLLVL.

This chain links TRBV29-1 with TRBJ2-1; D is possibly TRBD2 (6 bases). The CDR3 consists of 15 residues. Trimming removed 2 bases from V and 7 bases from J, with 18 bases in between. Germline V CDR1 and CDR2: SQVTM, ANQGSEA. CDR3 amino acids: CSVERPGRGLNEQFF. As DNA, the CDR3 is TGCAGCGTTGAAAGGCCTGGGCGGGGCCTTAATGAGCAGTTCTTC.

The chain couples TRBV29-1 to TRBJ2-7, with 7 bases identical to TRBD2. Trimming removed 4 bases from V and 3 bases from J; junction bases left unmatched: 9. Germline V gene data show CDR1 as SQVTM and CDR2 as ANQGSEA. The CDR3 contains 14 residues. The CDR3: CSVGREGSNYEQYF. In DNA, the CDR3 is TGCAGCGTTGGGAGGGAGGGTAGTAACTACGAGCAGTACTTC.

This chain connects TRBV29-1 to TRBJ2-6; 10 bases fit TRBD1. Unmatched junction bases numbered 9, after V lost 4 bases and J lost 0 bases. Germline-derived CDR1 and CDR2 are SQVTM and ANQGSEA. CDR3 length equals 18 residues. CDR3 coding DNA: TGCAGCGTTGTTTCTCAGGGACAGGGGCACTCTGGGGCCAACGTCCTGACTTTC. Protein product: CSVVSQGQGHSGANVLTF.

This chain links TRBV7-9 with TRBJ2-2; TRBD2 might be the D (6 bases). V was trimmed by 6 bases and J by 3 bases, leaving 11 bases between them. Germline CDR1 is SEHNR and CDR2 is FQNEAQ (reference sequence). The CDR3 sequence is 14 residues long. The CDR3 spells CASSSRGYTGELFF. The CDR3 DNA follows: TGTGCCAGCAGTTCCCGGGGGTACACCGGGGAGCTGTTTTTT.

This chain joins TRBV7-2 and TRBJ2-7, with 7 bases fitting TRBD1. The length of the CDR3 is 15 residues. In germline, CDR1 is SGHTA, CDR2 FQGNSA. J gave up 4 bases and V 5 bases, and 11 bases lay outside the gene matches. CDR3 residues: CASSPRGAGGYEQYF. CDR3 DNA sequence: TGTGCCAGCAGCCCCAGAGGGGCAGGGGGTTACGAGCAGTACTTC.

The chain carries TRBV5-1 and TRBJ2-3; TRBD1 might be the D (6 bases). Trimming took off 0 bases at V and 3 bases at J, with 11 bases between the two ends. CDR1 is SGHRS, CDR2 YFSETQ, per germline. The CDR3 totals 15 residues. Written as DNA, the CDR3 is TGCGCCAGCAGCTTGGACAGGGCGGGTACAGATACGCAGTATTTT. Translation gives CASSLDRAGTDTQYF.

The chain joins TRBV5-6 to TRBJ1-2; 8 bases line up with TRBD1. J gave up 5 bases and V 4 bases, and 10 bases lay outside the gene matches. The V gene's germline CDR1 is SGHDT and CDR2 YYEEEE. The length of the CDR3 is 15 residues. The CDR3 loop is CASSIPTGVEYGYTF. CDR3 nucleotide sequence: TGTGCCAGCAGCATACCGACAGGGGTAGAGTATGGCTACACCTTC. The entire variable domain, with the rest obtained from reference TRBV5-6 and TRBJ1-2, is as follows: DAGVTQSPTHLIKTRGQQVTLRCSPKSGHDTVSWYQQALGQGPQFIFQYYEEEERQRGNFPDRFSGHQFPNYSSELNVNALLLGDSALYLCASSIPTGVEYGYTFGSGTRLTVV.

The chain couples TRBV6-1 to TRBJ2-1, with D uncertain. The germline V and J ends were trimmed by 6 bases and 9 bases, with 15 bases remaining between them. This CDR3 has 13 residues. Per the germline V gene, CDR1 is MNHNS and CDR2 is SASEGT. CDR3 coding DNA: TGTGCCAGCAGCGGAGATCGAAGAAGTGAGCAGTTCTTC. It encodes CASSGDRRSEQFF.

The chain carries TRBV5-4 and TRBJ2-1; TRBD2 agrees at 10 bases. CDR1 is SGHNT, CDR2 YYREEE, per germline (reference sequence). CDR3 length equals 16 residues. The V segment lost 3 bases and the J segment 3 bases; nucleotides outside the gene matches: 6. The CDR3 DNA reads as TGTGCCAGCAGCTACGGACTAGCGGAGAGCTACAATGAGCAGTTCTTC. Encoded protein: CASSYGLAESYNEQFF.

This sequence joins TRBV6-1 and TRBJ2-1; D gene unclear. With 4 bases removed from V and 8 bases from J, the gap between germline ends came to 6 bases. CDR1 MNHNS and CDR2 SASEGT come from the germline V gene. CDR3 length equals 11 residues. In DNA, the CDR3 is TGTGCCAGCAGTGTTGTCTATGAGCAGTTCTTC. Protein product: CASSVVYEQFF.

The V gene is TRBV23-1, the J gene TRBJ2-7; TRBD1 might be the D (6 bases). TRBV23-1 is labeled an ORF, and its function is uncertain. V was shortened by 6 bases and J by 3 bases, with 15 bases between the two germline ends. CDR3 length equals 14 residues. CDR3 bases: TGCGCCAGCAGACGAGGGGGAGAGAGCTACGAGCAGTACTTC. It translates to CASRRGGESYEQYF.

J is TRBJ2-6 and V is TRBV12-5, with 10 nucleotides matching TRBD1. CDR1 LGHNT and CDR2 FRNRAP come from the germline V gene. V shed 3 bases, J shed 4 bases, and the junction held 6 bases outside the gene matches. This CDR3 comprises 17 residues. The CDR3 sequence: CASGLRQGAPGANVLTF. For the CDR3, the DNA is TGTGCTAGTGGTTTAAGACAGGGGGCGCCCGGGGCCAACGTCCTGACTTTC. The full variable domain, with the rest looked up from reference TRBV12-5 and TRBJ2-6, is DARVTQTPRHKVTEMGQEVTMRCQPILGHNTVFWYRQTMMQGLELLAYFRNRAPLDDSGMPKDRFSAEMPDATLATLKIQPSEPRDSAVYFCASGLRQGAPGANVLTFGAGSRLTVL.

The chain employs TRBV27 and TRBJ1-5; TRBD1 matches at 8 bases. The CDR3 totals 13 residues. V lost 10 bases and J lost 6; bases outside the gene matches: 8. Germline CDR1 is MNHEY and CDR2 is SMNVEV (reference sequence). CDR3: CATADRAFQPQHF. The CDR3 region has the DNA TGTGCCACCGCGGACAGGGCGTTTCAGCCCCAGCATTTT.

The genes are TRBV27 and TRBJ2-7; D unresolved. Germline CDR1 MNHEY, CDR2 SMNVEV (reference sequence). The CDR3 is 15 residues long. V lost 0 bases and J 4 bases, leaving 13 bases between the germline ends. The CDR3: CASSLSFAPRYEQYF. The CDR3, as DNA: TGTGCCAGCAGTTTATCGTTCGCTCCGCGGTACGAGCAGTACTTC.

The chain recombines TRBV2 with TRBJ2-6; possibly TRBD2 for D (7 bases). V was pared by 10 bases and J by 0 bases, with 22 bases between. Germline CDR1 SNHLY, CDR2 FYNNEI. The CDR3 sequence is 18 residues long. The CDR3 DNA reads TGTGCCATCCGGGGGCGGGGGACGGTGGTCTCTGGGGCCAACGTCCTGACTTTC. Amino acid sequence: CAIRGRGTVVSGANVLTF.

The chain employs TRBV15 and TRBJ2-3; the match to TRBD2 covers 7 bases. CDR1 and CDR2 (germline): LNHNV, YYDKDF (reference sequence). The CDR3 loop spans 17 amino acids. V lost 1 base and J lost 0; bases outside the gene matches: 7. Here the CDR3 DNA reads TGTGCCACCAGCAGAGGGGCGCTAGCGGCAAGCACAGATACGCAGTATTTT. Amino acids: CATSRGALAASTDTQYF.

The V call is TRBV6-1, the J call TRBJ2-2; 14 positions match TRBD2. Germline trimming cut 2 bases from V and 4 bases from J; bases unmatched to any gene: 3. Looked up from germline, CDR1 is MNHNS and CDR2 is SASEGT. CDR3 size: 17 residues. The CDR3 nucleotides are TGTGCCAGCAGTGAATTGACTAGCGGGGGGGGCACCGGGGAGCTGTTTTTT. It encodes CASSELTSGGGTGELFF.

This chain connects TRBV9 to TRBJ2-7; no reliable D call. CDR3 length equals 13 residues. Germline V gene lookup returns CDR1 SGDLS and CDR2 YYNGEE. V dropped 3 bases and J dropped 3 bases, with 10 bases sitting between them. CDR3 nucleotide sequence: TGTGCCAGCAGCGGGGTATCAGGCTACGAGCAGTACTTC. The encoded protein is CASSGVSGYEQYF.

This clone was recorded only once. This chain connects TRBV19 to TRBJ1-2; D is unresolved. Per germline, CDR1 LNHDA and CDR2 SQIVND (reference sequence). The CDR3 runs to 14 residues. Trimming stripped 1 base from V and 0 bases from J, with 6 bases between. CDR3 amino acids: CASSIGQSNYGYTF. CDR3 in DNA: TGTGCCAGTAGTATAGGGCAGTCTAACTATGGCTACACCTTC. The full variable domain, its missing parts supplied by reference TRBV19 and TRBJ1-2, is DGGITQSPKYLFRKEGQNVTLSCEQNLNHDAMYWYRQDPGQGLRLIYYSQIVNDFQKGDIAEGYSVSREKKESFPLTVTSAQKNPTAFYLCASSIGQSNYGYTFGSGTRLTVV.

The chain couples TRBV10-3 to TRBJ2-4; tentative D call: TRBD1 (6 bases). The CDR3 consists of 16 residues. Germline V CDR1 and CDR2: ENHRY, SYGVKD. V dropped 0 bases and J dropped 6 bases, with 15 bases sitting between them. DNA of the CDR3: TGTGCCATCAGTGAGTCGAATTGGCAGGGGAGAAACATTCAGTACTTC. Its protein product is CAISESNWQGRNIQYF.

This clone occurred once. This CDR3 is also generated by other DNA sequences in the sample. The chain uses TRBV25-1 and TRBJ2-7, with D hard to call. The germline CDR1 and CDR2 sequences are MGHDK and SYGVNS. V lost 3 bases and J 3 bases, leaving 12 bases between the germline ends. The CDR3 runs 14 residues. This chain's CDR3 is CASSDTLYSYEQYF. For the CDR3, the DNA is TGTGCCAGCAGTGATACCTTATACAGCTACGAGCAGTACTTC.